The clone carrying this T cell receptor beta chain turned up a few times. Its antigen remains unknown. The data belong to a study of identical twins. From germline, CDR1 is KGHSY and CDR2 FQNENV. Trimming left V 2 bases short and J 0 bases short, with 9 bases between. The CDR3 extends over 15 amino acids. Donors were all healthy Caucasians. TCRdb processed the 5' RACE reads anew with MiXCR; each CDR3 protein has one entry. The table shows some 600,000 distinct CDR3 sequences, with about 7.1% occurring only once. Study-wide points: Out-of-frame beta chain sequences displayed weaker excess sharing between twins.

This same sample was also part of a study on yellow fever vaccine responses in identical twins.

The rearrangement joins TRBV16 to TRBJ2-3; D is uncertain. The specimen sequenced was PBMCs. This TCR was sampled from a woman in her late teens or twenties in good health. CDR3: CASSQQPPSTDTQYF. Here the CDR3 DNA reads TGTGCCAGCAGCCAACAACCCCCTAGCACAGATACGCAGTATTTT.